A single sample gave rise to the 7 T cell receptor beta chains below, sequenced in a study of cytomegalovirus exposure and HLA in healthy donors. Primers: 60 Vbeta forward and 13 Jbeta reverse. This table comes from immunoSEQ multiplex PCR, and its TCRdb copy is limited to in-frame clones, with some not included. This table holds some 130,000 clones, roughly four fifths found once. Input material: PBMCs. All receptors come from a man aged 25-45 years in good health and CMV-seronegative.

The chain links TRBV5-1 to TRBJ2-1, with TRBD2 identical over 8 bases. The germline V gene has CDR1 SGHRS and CDR2 YFSETQ. The CDR3 has 15 amino acids. The J segment lost 4 bases and the V segment lost 0 bases, leaving 3 bases of the junction unmatched. CDR3 in amino acids: CASSLAGGDYNEQFF. CDR3 bases: TGCGCCAGCAGCTTGGCGGGAGGGGATTACAATGAGCAGTTCTTC.

This rearrangement joins TRBV19 to TRBJ2-5; the match to TRBD1 covers 9 bases. The J segment lost 5 bases and the V segment lost 6 bases, leaving 7 bases of the junction unmatched. In germline, CDR1 is LNHDA, CDR2 SQIVND (reference sequence). This CDR3 is 14 amino acids long. The CDR3 reads CASRLTGGVETQYF. DNA for the CDR3: TGTGCCAGTAGGTTGACAGGGGGGGTTGAGACCCAGTACTTC.

V and J are TRBV6-1 and TRBJ1-5; D remains unclear. Trimming removed 4 bases at V and 0 bases at J, with 10 bases between. The CDR3 loop spans 15 amino acids. Germline V gene sequence: CDR1 MNHNS, CDR2 SASEGT. The DNA of the CDR3 is TGTGCCAGCAGTGGGGCCTTTTATAGCAATCAGCCCCAGCATTTT. Translating it yields CASSGAFYSNQPQHF.

The chain couples TRBV18 to TRBJ2-1; 14 bases line up with TRBD2. The V gene end was trimmed by 3 bases and the J gene end by 6 bases; junction bases not matched to a gene: 7. The CDR3 has 17 residues. Germline CDR1 reads KGHSH; CDR2 reads LQKENI. The CDR3 DNA reads TGTGCCAGCTCACCGGGGACTAGCGGGAGCACTGGCAATGAGCAGTTCTTC. Translation gives CASSPGTSGSTGNEQFF.

This clone was observed once. The V gene is TRBV15, the J gene TRBJ2-3; D gene unclear. The CDR3 consists of 15 residues. Germline CDR1 reads LNHNV; CDR2 reads YYDKDF (reference sequence). The germline V and J ends were trimmed by 1 base and 1 base, with 9 bases remaining between them. The CDR3 bases are TGTGCCACCAGCAGAGGAGGCTGGGGCACAGATACGCAGTATTTT. Residues: CATSRGGWGTDTQYF.

The chain joins TRBV19 to TRBJ2-7, with 11 bases matching TRBD1. From germline, CDR1 is LNHDA and CDR2 SQIVND (reference sequence). The junction had 8 bases not matched to a gene; V was cut back by 4 bases and J by 3 bases. There are 16 residues in the CDR3. In DNA form, the CDR3 reads TGTGCCAGTAGTACGCGACAGGGACAGGGGGGCTACGAGCAGTACTTC. It codes for CASSTRQGQGGYEQYF.

The CDR3 loop reads CASSLAGLIGGYTF. Written as DNA, the CDR3 is TGCGCCAGCAGCTTGGCAGGACTAATCGGTGGCTACACCTTC. The V gene is TRBV5-1, the J gene TRBJ1-2; D not certain. Per the germline V gene, CDR1 is SGHRS and CDR2 is YFSETQ. Trimming took 0 bases from V and 7 from J, leaving 13 bases between them. CDR3 length: 14 residues.